The 18 T cell receptor beta chains below all came from one sample that was sequenced in a study of T cells in Graves' hyperthyroidism and ophthalmopathy. RNA transcripts yielded amplified TCR beta CDR3 regions. Primed by the HTBI set, a first-round RT-PCR was run on the TCR CDR3. TCRdb reprocessed the multiplex PCR reads via MiXCR and lists one record per CDR3 protein. The sample has 20,000 or so distinct CDR3 sequences, under 55% seen once; the top ten hold less than 30%. The sample taken for sequencing was blood. These receptors all come from a woman aged 35 to 49 with Graves' hyperthyroidism that later progressed to Graves' ophthalmopathy.

This rearrangement joins TRBV19 to TRBJ1-5; maybe TRBD1 (6 bases). The CDR3 covers 16 residues. The germline gives CDR1 LNHDA, CDR2 SQIVND (reference sequence). Trimming took 9 bases from V and 0 from J, leaving 18 bases between them. CDR3 sequence: CASLDSRGYSNQPQHF. The CDR3 DNA reads TGTGCCAGCCTGGACAGTCGAGGGTATAGCAATCAGCCCCAGCATTTT.

The sample holds a few counts of this clonotype. The rearrangement joins TRBV12-3 or TRBV12-4 to TRBJ2-1; the D is unclear. V lost 5 bases to trimming and J lost 2 bases, with 13 bases between them. The CDR3 spans 15 residues. CDR3 coding DNA: TGTGCCAGCAGTCTCGGGTCTACAGCCTACAATGAGCAGTTCTTC. Translating gives CASSLGSTAYNEQFF.

V and J are TRBV29-1 and TRBJ2-1; maybe TRBD2 (5 bases). V was cut by 5 bases and J by 5 bases, with 10 bases left in between. Germline V gene sequence: CDR1 SQVTM, CDR2 ANQGSEA. The CDR3 contains 12 residues. CDR3 sequence: CSVSSFHNEQFF. The CDR3 DNA sequence: TGCAGCGTTTCTAGCTTCCACAATGAGCAGTTCTTC.

This clonotype was seen a few times. The chain carries TRBV12-3 or TRBV12-4 and TRBJ2-2; 9 nucleotides line up with TRBD1. Trimming removed 6 bases from V and 3 bases from J; junction bases left unmatched: 8. CDR3 length: 16 residues. The CDR3 nucleotides are TGTGCCAGCAGCCAGGACAGGGGATTCGACACCGGGGAGCTGTTTTTT. Its translation is CASSQDRGFDTGELFF.

This clonotype was picked up a small number of times. With a much larger clone just one base away, this may be a read error. This rearrangement joins TRBV28 to TRBJ2-7; 7 bases line up with TRBD2. J lost 3 bases, V lost 8 bases, and 10 bases had no gene match. CDR1 and CDR2 from the germline V gene are MDHEN and SYDVKM. This CDR3 is 14 amino acids long. The CDR3 bases are TGTGCCAGCGTGAGGCTAGCGGACGTCTACGAGCAGTACTTC. Its translation is CASVRLADVYEQYF.

This clonotype was found many times. This rearrangement joins TRBV5-4 to TRBJ1-5; the match to TRBD1 covers 8 bases. This CDR3 comprises 15 residues. Germline CDR1 is SGHNT and CDR2 is YYREEE (reference sequence). After removal of 4 bases from V and 2 bases from J, the junction contained 5 bases not matched to a gene. CDR3 in DNA: TGTGCCAGCAGCGACGGACAGGGCGGCAATCAGCCCCAGCATTTT. Its protein product is CASSDGQGGNQPQHF.

The chain has TRBV12-3 or TRBV12-4 and TRBJ2-1, with 10 positions matching TRBD2. With 4 bases clipped from V and 8 bases from J, the junction kept 8 bases outside the gene matches. The CDR3 contains 15 residues. The CDR3 protein is CASSSRQREGDEQFF. CDR3 bases: TGTGCCAGCAGTTCCCGCCAGCGGGAGGGCGATGAGCAGTTCTTC.

This clonotype counts as medium-sized. The V and J genes are TRBV20-1 and TRBJ2-3, with D maybe TRBD2 (5 bases). The V end lost 6 bases, the J end lost 1 base, and 14 bases lay between the germline ends. There are 14 residues in the CDR3. The germline V gene encodes CDR1 DFQATT and CDR2 SNEGSKA (reference sequence). The CDR3 sequence is CSAGLEVGTDTQYF. Written as DNA, the CDR3 is TGCAGTGCAGGGTTGGAGGTCGGCACAGATACGCAGTATTTT.

V usage is TRBV20-1 and J usage is TRBJ2-7; maybe TRBD2 (6 bases). The CDR3 loop spans 14 amino acids. CDR1 DFQATT and CDR2 SNEGSKA come from the germline V gene (reference sequence). V shed 0 bases and J shed 3 bases, with 12 bases lying between them. In DNA, the CDR3 is TGCAGTGCTAGAGAGGGGAGGTCTAACTACGAGCAGTACTTC. This gives the protein CSAREGRSNYEQYF.

For this clonotype: The junction departs from germline at one end; a sequencing error may be responsible. The chain couples TRBV2 to TRBJ1-5, with D possibly matching TRBD1 (5 bases). Germline CDR1 SNHLY, CDR2 FYNNEI. The CDR3 is 15 residues long. The CDR3 DNA reads TGTGCCAGCAGTTCCCTCCCAGGGAGCAATCAGTCCCAGCATTTT. Residues: CASSSLPGSNQSQHF.

As for this clonotype: An end of the junction differs from the germline gene, which may be a read error. The chain recombines TRBV14 with TRBJ2-1; a weak D match, TRBD1 (5 bases). There are 16 residues in the CDR3. Germline-derived CDR1 and CDR2 are SGHDN and FVKESK. The CDR3 nucleotides are TGTGCCAGCAGCCAGAAGGGGCGGAACTCCTACAATGGGCAGTTCTTC. This translates into CASSQKGRNSYNGQFF. Variable domain in full (rest from reference TRBV14 and TRBJ2-1): EAGVTQFPSHSVIEKGQTVTLRCDPISGHDNLYWYRRVMGKEIKFLLHFVKESKQDESGMPNNRFLAERTGGTYSTLKVQPAELEDSGVYFCASSQKGRNSYNGQFFGPGTRLTVL.

This clonotype is termed medium-sized. The chain recombines TRBV7-2 with TRBJ2-6; D is ambiguous. The ends were cut back, 8 bases at V and 0 bases at J, with 5 bases in the middle. Germline V gene lookup returns CDR1 SGHTA and CDR2 FQGNSA. The CDR3 has 13 residues. The CDR3 nucleotides are TGTGCCAGCGGAAACTCTGGGGCCAACGTCCTGACTTTC. It is translated as CASGNSGANVLTF.

This clonotype is deemed medium-sized. V gene TRBV19 combines with J gene TRBJ2-3, with a tentative D call TRBD1 (5 bases). The length of the CDR3 is 15 residues. The germline CDR1 and CDR2 sequences are LNHDA and SQIVND (reference sequence). Trimming stripped 7 bases from V and 4 bases from J, with 18 bases between. This CDR3 is CASTRGVPPADTQYF. Here the CDR3 DNA reads TGTGCCAGTACAAGGGGCGTCCCCCCTGCAGATACGCAGTATTTT.

This clonotype was seen at least ten times. The rearrangement uses TRBV18 and TRBJ2-7; TRBD2 aligns across 7 bases. V lost 2 bases to trimming and J lost 6 bases; unmatched junction nucleotides: 7. Germline-derived CDR1 and CDR2 are KGHSH and LQKENI. This CDR3 has 14 amino acids. The CDR3 here is CASSPSGNPSEQYF. CDR3 nucleotides: TGTGCCAGCTCACCAAGCGGGAACCCGAGCGAGCAGTACTTC.

The chain links TRBV5-4 to TRBJ2-7; 10 bases are a match to TRBD2. V lost 1 base to trimming and J lost 4 bases; unmatched junction nucleotides: 2. Germline V CDR1 and CDR2: SGHNT, YYREEE (reference sequence). The CDR3 loop spans 14 amino acids. The CDR3 protein is CASSLTSGVYEQYF. CDR3 DNA: TGTGCCAGCAGCTTGACTAGCGGGGTGTACGAGCAGTACTTC.

The chain recombines TRBV20-1 with TRBJ2-1; TRBD1 aligns across 11 bases. The CDR3 contains 15 residues. V trimming: 3 bases; J trimming: 8 bases; junction bases outside the gene matches: 9. In germline, CDR1 is DFQATT, CDR2 SNEGSKA (reference sequence). In DNA, the CDR3 is TGCAGTGCTAGCGGGAGAAGGACAGGGGGCCATGAGCAGTTCTTC. It yields the protein CSASGRRTGGHEQFF.

In this sample, this clonotype turned up many times. V and J are TRBV6-5 and TRBJ1-6; D might be TRBD1 (6 bases). CDR1 and CDR2 (germline): MNHEY, SVGAGI. This CDR3 has 17 amino acids. The germline V and J ends were trimmed by 6 bases and 0 bases, with 15 bases remaining between them. The CDR3 region is CASRPGDPSSYNSPLHF. The CDR3, as DNA: TGTGCCAGCAGACCAGGGGACCCGAGCTCCTATAATTCACCCCTCCACTTT.

This chain links TRBV20-1 with TRBJ1-1; TRBD1 might be the D (6 bases). Germline V lookup: CDR1 DFQATT, CDR2 SNEGSKA (reference sequence). The CDR3 covers 10 residues. This CDR3 reads CSPLGGRAFF. For the CDR3, the DNA is TGCAGCCCGCTAGGGGGGAGGGCTTTCTTT.